These 20 T cell receptor beta chains were sequenced from one sample in a study of T cell responses to AZD1222 COVID-19 vaccine. The assay was immunoSEQ multiplex PCR, and TCRdb's table has in-frame clones only and misses some. The sample lists more than 70,000 clones, around 93% occurring once. The specimen was peripheral blood, collected 28 days after the second AZD1222 dose. These receptor sequences come from an adult who received the AZD1222 COVID-19 vaccine.

The rearrangement joins TRBV28 to TRBJ2-7, with D perhaps given as TRBD1 or TRBD2 (5 bases each). The CDR3 runs to 14 residues. Trimming left V 3 bases short and J 6 bases short, with 15 bases between. CDR1 MDHEN and CDR2 SYDVKM come from the germline V gene. CDR3: CASSFYRDPSEQYF. The DNA of the CDR3 is TGTGCCAGCAGTTTCTATAGGGACCCTAGCGAGCAGTACTTC.

V is TRBV5-1 and J is TRBJ1-2, with TRBD1 as a possible D gene (6 bases). CDR1 is SGHRS and CDR2 is YFSETQ in the germline V gene. V gave up 4 bases and J gave up 4 bases, with 17 bases separating them. CDR3 length: 15 residues. The DNA of the CDR3 is TGCGCCAGCAGCGAACGTTTGGGACAAGCCTATGGCTACACCTTC. Its protein is CASSERLGQAYGYTF. The full variable domain, with the rest looked up from reference TRBV5-1 and TRBJ1-2, is KAGVTQTPRYLIKTRGQQVTLSCSPISGHRSVSWYQQTPGQGLQFLFEYFSETQRNKGNFPGRFSGRQFSNSRSEMNVSTLELGDSALYLCASSERLGQAYGYTFGSGTRLTVV.

This clone was counted between two and nine times. V and J are TRBV7-2 and TRBJ2-1, with D unresolved. V shed 3 bases and J shed 6 bases, with 6 bases lying between them. The germline CDR1 and CDR2 sequences are SGHTA and FQGNSA. This CDR3 spans 12 amino acids. The CDR3 region has the DNA TGTGCCAGCAGCTTTAAACCCAATGAGCAGTTCTTC. This gives the protein CASSFKPNEQFF.

The rearrangement links TRBV4-2 to TRBJ2-3; 7 bases fit TRBD2. The CDR3 covers 15 residues. V gave up 1 base and J gave up 4 bases; unmatched junction bases: 5. Germline V lookup: CDR1 LGHNA, CDR2 YNFKEQ. The CDR3 coding sequence is TGTGCCAGCAGCCAAGTGGAGGGAGGGGCAGATACGCAGTATTTT. Its protein product is CASSQVEGGADTQYF.

The rearrangement links TRBV30 to TRBJ1-2, with unresolved D. CDR3 length equals 14 residues. Germline loops: CDR1 GTSNPN, CDR2 SVGIG (reference sequence). Trimming removed 0 bases from V and 5 bases from J, with 13 bases in between. As DNA, the CDR3 is TGTGCCTGGAGTGTCGTTGGCACCGTGTATGGCTACACCTTC. This gives the protein CAWSVVGTVYGYTF.

This clone was counted a few times. This sequence joins TRBV5-4 and TRBJ2-3; D may be TRBD1 (6 bases). V lost 0 bases, J lost 4 bases, and 12 bases lay in between. Germline V gene sequence: CDR1 SGHNT, CDR2 YYREEE (reference sequence). The CDR3 has 15 amino acids. This CDR3 is CASSLAQGTSDTQYF. The DNA of the CDR3 is TGTGCCAGCAGCTTGGCACAGGGTACATCAGATACGCAGTATTTT.

V gene TRBV2 combines with J gene TRBJ2-3; D unresolved. The germline V and J ends were trimmed by 7 bases and 4 bases, with 12 bases remaining between them. The CDR3 has 13 amino acids. Per the germline V gene, CDR1 is SNHLY and CDR2 is FYNNEI. The CDR3 sequence: CASTTLPPDTQYF. The DNA for the CDR3 is TGTGCCAGCACGACCCTACCGCCAGATACGCAGTATTTT.

This clone was seen a few times. The chain recombines TRBV30 with TRBJ1-3, with a weak D call TRBD1 (6 bases). This CDR3 region has 15 residues. Germline V CDR1 and CDR2: GTSNPN, SVGIG (reference sequence). The V end was cut by 6 bases, the J end by 6 bases, with 21 bases between. The CDR3 nucleotides are TGTGCCTGTGTGAGAATAGGGGGGAGGAAAAACACCATATATTTT. The encoded protein is CACVRIGGRKNTIYF.

The chain carries TRBV5-1 and TRBJ2-3; weak D call: TRBD2 (6 bases). The CDR3 is 16 residues long. V shed 4 bases and J shed 1 base, with 16 bases lying between them. Germline assignment: CDR1 SGHRS and CDR2 YFSETQ. The CDR3 region is CASSGGTAIRTDTQYF. DNA for the CDR3: TGCGCCAGCAGCGGAGGGACCGCCATCCGCACAGATACGCAGTATTTT. The entire variable domain, with the rest obtained from reference TRBV5-1 and TRBJ2-3, is as follows: KAGVTQTPRYLIKTRGQQVTLSCSPISGHRSVSWYQQTPGQGLQFLFEYFSETQRNKGNFPGRFSGRQFSNSRSEMNVSTLELGDSALYLCASSGGTAIRTDTQYFGPGTRLTVL.

The chain uses TRBV29-1 and TRBJ1-1, with unresolved D. The length of the CDR3 is 12 residues. CDR1 is SQVTM and CDR2 is ANQGSEA in the germline V gene. The V and J ends lost 7 bases and 5 bases respectively, with 14 bases between them. The DNA for the CDR3 is TGCAGCGGCTTAGGATTAGGGACTGAAGCTTTCTTT. Encoded protein: CSGLGLGTEAFF.

The rearrangement uses TRBV28 and TRBJ1-5, with 7 bases aligning to TRBD1. CDR3 length: 13 residues. With V trimmed by 3 bases and J by 9 bases, 5 bases remained unmatched. Germline lookup yields CDR1 MDHEN and CDR2 SYDVKM. The CDR3, as DNA: TGTGCCAGCAGTTTTACAGGGGTGCGGCCCCAGCATTTT. Translating gives CASSFTGVRPQHF. The full variable domain, in which reference TRBV28 and TRBJ1-5 provide the parts outside the CDR3, is DVKVTQSSRYLVKRTGEKVFLECVQDMDHENMFWYRQDPGLGLRLIYFSYDVKMKEKGDIPEGYSVSREKKERFSLILESASTNQTSMYLCASSFTGVRPQHFGDGTRLSIL.

This sequence joins TRBV12-2 and TRBJ2-7; the D call TRBD1 from the table was never checked on the DNA. TRBV12-2 is annotated as a pseudogene. The CDR3 runs 15 residues. DNA for the CDR3: TGTGCAAGTCGCAGCCCGGACAGAAGACACTACGAGCAGTACTTC. It codes for CASRSPDRRHYEQYF.

This chain connects TRBV28 to TRBJ2-7; D not certain. Trimming stripped 6 bases from V and 3 bases from J, with 9 bases between. This CDR3 has 12 amino acids. The germline V gene has CDR1 MDHEN and CDR2 SYDVKM. CDR3 loop: CASSLVNYEQYF. The CDR3 bases are TGTGCCAGCAGCCTCGTCAACTACGAGCAGTACTTC.

The chain uses TRBV5-1 and TRBJ2-7, with D perhaps matching TRBD1 (5 bases). CDR3 length: 17 amino acids. Trimming removed 0 bases at V and 2 bases at J, with 18 bases between. Germline values: CDR1 SGHRS, CDR2 YFSETQ. This chain's CDR3 is CASSLGQSTTIPYEQYF. The CDR3 nucleotides are TGCGCCAGCAGCTTGGGACAGAGTACCACCATTCCCTACGAGCAGTACTTC.

CDR3 sequence reads: CASSLNPAGLAYNEQFF. In DNA form, the CDR3 reads TGTGCCAGCAGTTTAAATCCCGCGGGATTGGCTTACAATGAGCAGTTCTTC. The chain is built from TRBV28 and TRBJ2-1, with D possibly TRBD2 on 6 matching bases. The ends were cut back, 2 bases at V and 4 bases at J, with 18 bases in the middle. Germline V lookup: CDR1 MDHEN, CDR2 SYDVKM. The CDR3 is 17 residues long.

The chain links TRBV11-2 to TRBJ2-5, with TRBD1 matching over 9 bases. The CDR3 totals 16 residues. The V and J ends lost 5 bases and 4 bases, in that order; junction bases with no gene match: 11. Germline assignment: CDR1 SGHAT and CDR2 FQNNGV. The chain's CDR3 is CASSIRTGGGGETQYF. Here the CDR3 DNA reads TGTGCCAGCAGCATTCGCACAGGGGGCGGGGGAGAGACCCAGTACTTC.

The chain links TRBV28 to TRBJ2-4; TRBD1 agrees at 9 bases. J lost 0 bases, V lost 3 bases, and 6 bases had no gene match. The CDR3 covers 17 residues. Germline V gene data show CDR1 as MDHEN and CDR2 as SYDVKM. CDR3: CASSLTGGTLAKNIQYF. For the CDR3, the DNA is TGTGCCAGCAGTTTGACAGGGGGAACGTTAGCCAAAAACATTCAGTACTTC.

V and J are TRBV21-1 and TRBJ2-5; whether TRBD2, the table's D call, matches the DNA was not checked. TRBV21-1 is tagged as a pseudogene. The CDR3 totals 15 residues. In DNA form, the CDR3 reads TGTGCCAGCAGGAGAGCTAGCGGGAGGGGGGAGACCCAGTACTTC. Translated, it gives CASRRASGRGETQYF.

The V call is TRBV4-2, the J call TRBJ2-2; TRBD2 aligns across 7 bases. CDR1 LGHNA and CDR2 YNFKEQ come from the germline V gene. With V trimmed by 1 base and J by 1 base, 3 bases remained unmatched. This CDR3 region has 16 residues. The CDR3 nucleotides read TGTGCCAGCAGCCAAGGACCTAGCGGGAACACCGGGGAGCTGTTTTTT. It is translated as CASSQGPSGNTGELFF.

The V gene is TRBV7-9, the J gene TRBJ1-1; D gene unclear. V was shortened by 0 bases and J by 0 bases, with 8 bases between the two germline ends. The CDR3 contains 15 residues. CDR1 and CDR2 from the germline V gene are SEHNR and FQNEAQ (reference sequence). The CDR3 DNA sequence: TGTGCCAGCAGCTTAGCAAAGGGAATGAACACTGAAGCTTTCTTT. Its protein is CASSLAKGMNTEAFF.